Described below is a single T cell receptor (beta chain) sequence and its context. The antigen is undetermined. The source of the sample is a study of TIL therapy for anti-PD-1-resistant metastatic lung cancer. Study-level findings and limits: Compared with baseline intratumoral T cells, expanded TIL cultures were more clonal and less diverse (approximately 6.4% vs 31%).

Indicated time point: pre-treatment sample, taken before nivolumab and TIL therapy. Most excised metastases sampled were pleural nodules or supraclavicular lymph nodes. Trimming removed 0 bases from V and 2 bases from J; junction bases left unmatched: 0. The length of the CDR3 is 15 residues. Germline V gene sequence: CDR1 MNHEY, CDR2 SVGAGI. This was the immunoSEQ v3 assay. Data came from immunoSEQ multiplex PCR; TCRdb stores just in-frame clones and leaves some out. The data show about 2,000 clones, with roughly 80% seen just once and about 8% held by the top ten. Sequencing used tumor tissue, obtained at baseline. The V and J genes are TRBV6-5 and TRBJ2-1, with TRBD1 matching over 8 bases. The source is a person between 25 and 80 years old with non-small cell lung cancer. CDR3 region: CASSYSQGAYNEQFF. The CDR3 coding sequence is TGTGCCAGCAGTTACTCACAGGGGGCCTACAATGAGCAGTTCTTC.